The 17 T cell receptor beta chains given below trace back to one sample, sequenced in a study of blood T cell repertoires in COVID-19. Data came from immunoSEQ multiplex PCR; TCRdb stores just in-frame clones and leaves some out. The sample includes about 210,000 clones, approximately 80% of them seen just once. Specimen: PBMCs or T cells enriched from blood (not recorded which). The receptors stem from a woman between 45 and 65 years old with acute COVID-19.

The chain couples TRBV29-1 to TRBJ1-3; 12 positions agree with TRBD1. CDR3 size: 15 residues. Germline trimming cut 6 bases from V and 5 bases from J; bases unmatched to any gene: 8. Germline V lookup: CDR1 SQVTM, CDR2 ANQGSEA. CDR3 region: CSVDPGTGGRNTIYF. The DNA for the CDR3 is TGCAGCGTAGACCCCGGGACAGGGGGCCGAAACACCATATATTTT. The whole variable domain, filled in from reference TRBV29-1 and TRBJ1-3, reads SAVISQKPSRDICQRGTSLTIQCQVDSQVTMMFWYRQQPGQSLTLIATANQGSEATYESGFVIDKFPISRPNLTFSTLTVSNMSPEDSSIYLCSVDPGTGGRNTIYFGEGSWLTVV.

Turning to this clone: An end of the junction does not agree with germline; a read error may underlie this. This chain connects TRBV6-2 or TRBV6-3 to TRBJ2-3; 7 bases line up with TRBD1. The CDR3 runs 14 residues. Germline values: CDR1 MNHEY, CDR2 SVGEGT. CDR3 protein: CASSSKTRDSLSDF. CDR3 nucleotides: TGTGCCAGCAGTTCAAAAACCCGGGACAGTCTCTCCGATTTT.

This chain links TRBV6-6 with TRBJ2-2; perhaps TRBD1 as D (6 bases). Germline CDR1 is MNHNY and CDR2 is SVGAGI (reference sequence). The CDR3 is made up of 15 amino acids. V lost 6 bases to trimming and J lost 2 bases, with 13 bases between them. The CDR3: CASRLQGSNTGELFF. The CDR3 DNA follows: TGTGCCAGCAGATTACAGGGATCCAACACCGGGGAGCTGTTTTTT.

The chain couples TRBV13 to TRBJ1-1, with D unresolved. Germline CDR1 is PRHDT and CDR2 is FYEKMQ (reference sequence). This CDR3 is built from 13 residues. V was clipped by 1 base and J by 7 bases, with 10 bases between them. CDR3 nucleotide sequence: TGTGCCAGCAGCTTAGTGTCCCGTCTTGAAGCTTTCTTT. Residues: CASSLVSRLEAFF. Together with reference TRBV13 and TRBJ1-1, the CDR3 gives the full variable domain: AAGVIQSPRHLIKEKRETATLKCYPIPRHDTVYWYQQGPGQDPQFLISFYEKMQSDKGSIPDRFSAQQFSDYHSELNMSSLELGDSALYFCASSLVSRLEAFFGQGTRLTVV.

The V call is TRBV18, the J call TRBJ2-7; 10 bases align to TRBD1. CDR1 and CDR2 (germline): KGHSH, LQKENI. The V gene end was trimmed by 5 bases and the J gene end by 6 bases; junction bases not matched to a gene: 7. This CDR3 is built from 14 residues. Written as DNA, the CDR3 is TGTGCCAGCTCATACGACAGGGGGCGTGCCGAGCAGTACTTC. Translated, it gives CASSYDRGRAEQYF.

The chain combines TRBV4-2 with TRBJ2-3, with unresolved D. Trimming shortened V by 1 base and J by 0 bases, and 11 bases separated the two germline ends. Germline V gene sequence: CDR1 LGHNA, CDR2 YNFKEQ. The CDR3 is 16 amino acids. CDR3 sequence (DNA): TGTGCCAGCAGCCAAGTCTCGGCGGTAAGCACAGATACGCAGTATTTT. Translated, it gives CASSQVSAVSTDTQYF.

The chain employs TRBV29-1 and TRBJ2-5; the match to TRBD1 covers 12 bases. The CDR3 is made up of 14 amino acids. The junction had 7 bases not matched to a gene; V was cut back by 7 bases and J by 4 bases. The germline CDR1 and CDR2 sequences are SQVTM and ANQGSEA. CDR3 sequence (DNA): TGCAGCGGGGCCGGGACAGGGGGCTCAGAGACCCAGTACTTC. Translation gives CSGAGTGGSETQYF. Complete variable domain (other parts from reference TRBV29-1 and TRBJ2-5): SAVISQKPSRDICQRGTSLTIQCQVDSQVTMMFWYRQQPGQSLTLIATANQGSEATYESGFVIDKFPISRPNLTFSTLTVSNMSPEDSSIYLCSGAGTGGSETQYFGPGTRLLVL.

The DNA for the CDR3 is TGTGCCAGCAGCGGAGATCGGGGGTATGATCAGCCCCAGCATTTT. Amino acids: CASSGDRGYDQPQHF. V gene TRBV21-1 combines with J gene TRBJ1-5. TRBV21-1 is annotated as a pseudogene. This CDR3 is built from 15 residues.

This chain uses TRBV28 with TRBJ1-5, with 7 bases lining up with TRBD1. Germline CDR1 reads MDHEN; CDR2 reads SYDVKM. This CDR3 spans 14 amino acids. With V trimmed by 5 bases and J by 5 bases, 6 bases remained unmatched. The DNA for the CDR3 is TGTGCCAGCAGTCGACACAGGGGTGATCAGCCCCAGCATTTT. Protein sequence: CASSRHRGDQPQHF.

This chain connects TRBV6-4 to TRBJ2-3; 8 bases map to TRBD1. The CDR3 sequence is 17 residues long. Germline CDR1 and CDR2: MRHNA and SNTAGT. Trimming cost V 4 bases and J 0 bases; bases outside gene matches: 9. The CDR3: CASSVRGTGVSTDTQYF. The CDR3 DNA is TGTGCCAGCAGTGTAAGGGGGACAGGAGTTAGCACAGATACGCAGTATTTT.

The V and J genes are TRBV11-1 and TRBJ2-7; 8 nucleotides agree with TRBD2. Trimming cost V 5 bases and J 3 bases; bases outside gene matches: 12. Germline CDR1 is SGHAT and CDR2 is FQDESV (reference sequence). The CDR3 is 16 amino acids. The CDR3 protein is CASSRGGGPWVYEQYF. Here the CDR3 DNA reads TGTGCCAGCAGCCGCGGCGGGGGGCCCTGGGTCTACGAGCAGTACTTC. Looking up the rest from reference TRBV11-1 and TRBJ2-7 gives the full variable domain: EAEVAQSPRYKITEKSQAVAFWCDPISGHATLYWYRQILGQGPELLVQFQDESVVDDSQLPKDRFSAERLKGVDSTLKIQPAELGDSAMYLCASSRGGGPWVYEQYFGPGTRLTVT.

The chain has TRBV7-2 and TRBJ1-5, with a possible D match to TRBD1 (5 bases). Germline CDR1 reads SGHTA; CDR2 reads FQGNSA. CDR3 size: 12 residues. Trimming left V 5 bases short and J 9 bases short, with 11 bases between. The CDR3 region is CASSPFTGPQHF. The CDR3 bases are TGTGCCAGCAGCCCTTTTACAGGGCCCCAGCATTTT.

This clone was seen once. CDR3 DNA sequence: TGTGCCAGCAGCCAAGCGCCTAGCGGAAGTGGTACGCAGTATTTT. This translates into CASSQAPSGSGTQYF. The chain joins TRBV14 to TRBJ2-3; 7 positions agree with TRBD2. V gave up 1 base and J gave up 8 bases; unmatched junction bases: 9. CDR1 and CDR2 from the germline V gene are SGHDN and FVKESK. This CDR3 contains 15 residues.

The genes are TRBV27 and TRBJ2-1, with D possibly TRBD2 on 6 matching bases. The CDR3 sequence is 16 residues long. CDR1 is MNHEY and CDR2 is SMNVEV in the germline V gene (reference sequence). V dropped 4 bases and J dropped 0 bases, with 13 bases sitting between them. The CDR3 spells CASSSSGTLSYNEQFF. The CDR3 bases are TGTGCCAGCAGTTCCTCCGGGACTCTCTCCTACAATGAGCAGTTCTTC.

The J gene is TRBJ2-5, the V gene TRBV7-9; D is uncertain. Germline CDR1 reads SEHNR; CDR2 reads FQNEAQ (reference sequence). The CDR3 extends over 15 amino acids. The V end lost 0 bases, the J end lost 5 bases, and 13 bases lay between the germline ends. The CDR3 sequence: CASSLAAGSRETQYF. The CDR3 region has the DNA TGTGCCAGCAGCTTAGCAGCTGGCTCTAGGGAGACCCAGTACTTC.

The chain uses TRBV28 and TRBJ1-2; D not resolved. The CDR3 totals 11 residues. With 3 bases removed from V and 8 bases from J, the gap between germline ends came to 7 bases. CDR1 and CDR2 from the germline V gene are MDHEN and SYDVKM. CDR3 DNA: TGTGCCAGCAGTTTCGCGGGGGGCTACACCTTC. It translates to CASSFAGGYTF.

The chain carries TRBV12-5 and TRBJ1-2; TRBD1 matches at 7 bases. The V segment lost 2 bases and the J segment 6 bases; nucleotides outside the gene matches: 6. CDR3 length equals 14 residues. Germline loops: CDR1 LGHNT, CDR2 FRNRAP. The CDR3 sequence is CASGLLTGRNGYTF. CDR3 nucleotides: TGTGCTAGTGGTTTGTTGACAGGGAGGAATGGCTACACCTTC. The full variable domain, in which reference TRBV12-5 and TRBJ1-2 provide the parts outside the CDR3, is DARVTQTPRHKVTEMGQEVTMRCQPILGHNTVFWYRQTMMQGLELLAYFRNRAPLDDSGMPKDRFSAEMPDATLATLKIQPSEPRDSAVYFCASGLLTGRNGYTFGSGTRLTVV.